The source of this T cell receptor beta chain is a study of post-analysis software for immune sequencing data. For the study at large: Recorded subtypes: relapsing-remitting, secondary progressive, progressive-relapsing; some patients unannotated.

Findings and caveats of the study: Multiple sclerosis was associated with a significant reduction in normalized Chao1 diversity relative to controls. Patients showed TRBV5-6, TRBV5-1 and TRBV20-1 among roughly 5 TRBV segments more frequent than in controls. Pronounced co-clustering by F measure was evident among identically batched samples.

The library was made from cDNA and included unique molecular identifiers. When 1 to 10 million T cells were used, they gave roughly 500,000 cDNA molecules. TCRdb re-derived calls from the PCR reads in MiXCR, one entry per CDR3 protein. Here the sample spans roughly 400,000 distinct CDR3 sequences, more than 30% being singletons. This clonotype was counted a few times. Its specificity is not known. Trimming cost V 4 bases and J 5 bases, with 5 bases left between them. CDR1 SGHTA and CDR2 FQGNSA come from the germline V gene. The CDR3 consists of 12 residues. The sample was blood. The TCR comes from a girl aged 2 to 10 with multiple sclerosis. The V call is TRBV7-2, the J call TRBJ1-4; D remains unclear. The CDR3 spells CASSYANEKLFF. CDR3 DNA: TGTGCCAGCAGCTATGCGAATGAAAAACTGTTTTTT.